Below, 27 T cell receptor beta chains from the same sample are listed, as sequenced in a study of shared clonotypes between healthy human individuals. Profiling relied on immunoSEQ multiplex PCR, and the TCRdb table lists in-frame clones only, not all of them. This sample has approximately 1.1 million clones; 75% to 80% occur once, and the top ten carry 0.4% to 0.55%. The sample taken for sequencing was memory CD4+ T cells from PBMCs. Subset here: CD45RA-negative fraction. These receptors were obtained from a young man in good health. Some clones in this sample may be carry-over from other donors' samples.

The chain employs TRBV5-1 and TRBJ1-1; 9 bases line up with TRBD1. Per germline, CDR1 SGHRS and CDR2 YFSETQ. The CDR3 extends over 15 amino acids. The junction had 8 bases not matched to a gene; V was cut back by 4 bases and J by 4 bases. The CDR3: CASSQRTGVLTEAFF. The DNA of the CDR3 is TGCGCCAGCAGCCAACGGACAGGGGTACTCACTGAAGCTTTCTTT.

The V call is TRBV7-2, the J call TRBJ2-7; D remains ambiguous. This CDR3 contains 13 residues. Germline-derived CDR1 and CDR2 are SGHTA and FQGNSA. Trimming removed 5 bases from V and 1 base from J, with 9 bases in between. The CDR3 bases are TGTGCCAGCAGCCCCGGACCGTCCTACGAGCAGTACTTC. Its translation is CASSPGPSYEQYF.

The rearrangement joins TRBV5-4 to TRBJ2-2; 7 bases agree with TRBD1. V was clipped by 2 bases and J by 6 bases; unmatched bases: 7. CDR1 and CDR2 from the germline V gene are SGHNT and YYREEE (reference sequence). This CDR3 has 15 residues. This CDR3 reads CASSFRGMSPGELFF. CDR3 nucleotide sequence: TGTGCCAGCAGCTTCAGGGGGATGTCCCCCGGGGAGCTGTTTTTT. Together with reference TRBV5-4 and TRBJ2-2, the CDR3 gives the full variable domain: ETGVTQSPTHLIKTRGQQVTLRCSSQSGHNTVSWYQQALGQGPQFIFQYYREEENGRGNFPPRFSGLQFPNYSSELNVNALELDDSALYLCASSFRGMSPGELFFGEGSRLTVL.

The rearrangement joins TRBV5-1 to TRBJ2-1; possibly TRBD1 for D (5 bases). Trimming took off 5 bases at V and 2 bases at J, with 11 bases between the two ends. The CDR3 contains 14 residues. Per germline, CDR1 SGHRS and CDR2 YFSETQ. In DNA form, the CDR3 reads TGCGCCAGCAGGTTCAGGGATACCTACAATGAGCAGTTCTTC. Encoded protein: CASRFRDTYNEQFF.

J is TRBJ2-7 and V is TRBV9, with 7 nucleotides matching TRBD1. The CDR3 is 14 residues long. CDR1 is SGDLS and CDR2 is YYNGEE in the germline V gene. V gave up 0 bases and J gave up 3 bases; unmatched junction bases: 3. The CDR3 DNA sequence: TGTGCCAGCAGCGTAGGGGGACAGCACTACGAGCAGTACTTC. Amino acids: CASSVGGQHYEQYF.

J is TRBJ2-1 and V is TRBV4-2; 8 positions match TRBD2. Germline V gives CDR1 LGHNA, CDR2 YNFKEQ. V gave up 0 bases and J gave up 7 bases; unmatched junction bases: 8. The CDR3 loop spans 16 amino acids. The CDR3 DNA sequence: TGTGCCAGCAGCCAAGACCCTGGCGGGAGGAGGAATGAGCAGTTCTTC. It specifies CASSQDPGGRRNEQFF.

This clone was counted ten times or more. The V and J genes are TRBV7-8 and TRBJ2-7, with 8 bases aligning to TRBD2. V lost 5 bases to trimming and J lost 8 bases; unmatched junction nucleotides: 11. The CDR3 runs to 14 residues. The germline V gene has CDR1 SGHVS and CDR2 FQNEAQ. The DNA for the CDR3 is TGTGCCAGCAGCCCACTAGCGGATATCTCTAAGCAGTACTTC. The encoded protein is CASSPLADISKQYF.

This clone was picked up a small number of times. The chain couples TRBV28 to TRBJ1-2, with TRBD1 as a possible D gene (6 bases). Per the germline V gene, CDR1 is MDHEN and CDR2 is SYDVKM. V shed 3 bases and J shed 4 bases, with 12 bases lying between them. The CDR3 has 14 residues. The CDR3 here is CASSLQGKLYGYTF. DNA of the CDR3: TGTGCCAGCAGTTTGCAGGGGAAACTCTATGGCTACACCTTC.

This chain connects TRBV6-1 to TRBJ1-2; a possible D gene is TRBD1 (6 bases). V was trimmed by 5 bases and J by 5 bases, leaving 18 bases between them. The CDR3 extends over 15 amino acids. Germline V gene sequence: CDR1 MNHNS, CDR2 SASEGT. As DNA, the CDR3 is TGTGCCAGCAGTTCACAGGGCACTCCGGGGTATGGCTACACCTTC. Translating it yields CASSSQGTPGYGYTF.

The chain carries TRBV4-2 and TRBJ2-3, with TRBD2 matching over 7 bases. The germline V gene encodes CDR1 LGHNA and CDR2 YNFKEQ. J lost 2 bases, V lost 0 bases, and 8 bases had no gene match. This CDR3 region has 17 residues. This chain's CDR3 is CASSQDSQRDNTDTQYF. CDR3 nucleotide sequence: TGTGCCAGCAGCCAAGATAGCCAGCGGGATAACACAGATACGCAGTATTTT.

About this clone itself: At the DNA level, this CDR3 is encoded by other sequences in the same sample as well. The CDR3 protein is CASSSTSTDTQYF. The DNA of the CDR3 is TGTGCCAGCAGCTCCACTAGCACAGATACGCAGTATTTT. V gene TRBV7-3 combines with J gene TRBJ2-3; D not resolved. The CDR3 is made up of 13 amino acids. V was pared by 4 bases and J by 0 bases, with 5 bases between. Germline assignment: CDR1 SGHTA and CDR2 FQGTGA.

V is TRBV10-2 and J is TRBJ2-7; D is unresolved. Trimming pared 3 bases from V and 6 bases from J, leaving 9 bases between. This CDR3 is 12 amino acids long. Germline CDR1 reads WSHSY; CDR2 reads SAAADI. Here the CDR3 reads CASSDSLLEQYF. DNA for the CDR3: TGCGCCAGCAGTGATTCACTCCTCGAGCAGTACTTC.

The chain joins TRBV27 to TRBJ1-5; D not certain. This CDR3 has 17 residues. With 4 bases removed from V and 1 base from J, the gap between germline ends came to 17 bases. Germline CDR1 is MNHEY and CDR2 is SMNVEV (reference sequence). DNA for the CDR3: TGTGCCAGCAGTTACTCGGGGAACTACGGGAGCAATCAGCCCCAGCATTTT. Protein product: CASSYSGNYGSNQPQHF.

The V call is TRBV2, the J call TRBJ2-7, with TRBD1 as a possible D gene (6 bases). In germline, CDR1 is SNHLY, CDR2 FYNNEI. There are 13 residues in the CDR3. V was trimmed by 7 bases and J by 3 bases, leaving 13 bases between them. The CDR3 DNA follows: TGTGCCAGCACTGAGGGCAGGGGCTACGAGCAGTACTTC. Its translation: CASTEGRGYEQYF.

A note on this clone: Other DNA sequences of this sample code for an identical CDR3. The chain recombines TRBV5-1 with TRBJ2-5; 9 bases are a match to TRBD1. Germline loops: CDR1 SGHRS, CDR2 YFSETQ. The CDR3 runs 14 residues. The V segment lost 4 bases and the J segment 5 bases; nucleotides outside the gene matches: 6. The CDR3 coding sequence is TGCGCCAGCAGCAGGGGACAGGGTCGGGAGACCCAGTACTTC. Encoded protein: CASSRGQGRETQYF.

The V gene is TRBV28, the J gene TRBJ1-1; TRBD1 matches 8 bases. J gave up 11 bases and V 6 bases, and 8 bases lay outside the gene matches. This CDR3 comprises 12 residues. The V gene's germline CDR1 is MDHEN and CDR2 SYDVKM. This CDR3 is CASSPRGRLAFF. DNA for the CDR3: TGTGCCAGCAGCCCCAGGGGGCGCTTGGCTTTCTTT.

The chain uses TRBV29-1 and TRBJ2-1; 9 nucleotides align to TRBD2. Germline trimming cut 6 bases from V and 4 bases from J; bases unmatched to any gene: 10. The CDR3 sequence is 15 residues long. CDR1 and CDR2 from the germline V gene are SQVTM and ANQGSEA. Here the CDR3 DNA reads TGCAGCGTGGTTCCGGGACTAGCCCAATACAATGAGCAGTTCTTC. Translated: CSVVPGLAQYNEQFF.

CDR3 bases: TGTGCCAGCAGCTTAGAAGGGCGCGGGGAGCTGTTTTTT. Amino acid sequence: CASSLEGRGELFF. The chain carries TRBV7-9 and TRBJ2-2; D is unclear. The CDR3 length is 13 residues. V lost 1 base and J 7 bases, leaving 7 bases between the germline ends. Germline V CDR1 and CDR2: SEHNR, FQNEAQ (reference sequence).

There are a few counts of this clone. Other DNA sequences in the same sample also yield this CDR3. The rearrangement links TRBV27 to TRBJ1-5, with D possibly being TRBD1 (5 bases). The CDR3 contains 12 residues. Trimming shortened V by 6 bases and J by 2 bases, and 5 bases separated the two germline ends. Germline CDR1 reads MNHEY; CDR2 reads SMNVEV (reference sequence). CDR3 in amino acids: CASRQGNQPQHF. The CDR3 DNA follows: TGTGCCAGCAGACAGGGCAATCAGCCCCAGCATTTT.

In its sample, this clone was seen once. The rearrangement links TRBV7-3 to TRBJ2-1; 7 positions agree with TRBD1. J lost 0 bases, V lost 5 bases, and 7 bases had no gene match. CDR3 length: 16 amino acids. Germline CDR1 is SGHTA and CDR2 is FQGTGA. The CDR3 DNA is TGTGCCAGCAGCCCCAGAGGGGGCATCTCCTACAATGAGCAGTTCTTC. Translating it yields CASSPRGGISYNEQFF.

A word on this clone: The sample contains more than one DNA sequence encoding this CDR3. The chain couples TRBV5-1 to TRBJ2-1, with 10 positions matching TRBD2. The CDR3 spans 15 residues. With V trimmed by 3 bases and J by 3 bases, 3 bases remained unmatched. Germline V gene lookup returns CDR1 SGHRS and CDR2 YFSETQ. The CDR3 sequence: CASSSGLADYNEQFF. The DNA for the CDR3 is TGCGCCAGCAGCTCCGGACTAGCGGACTACAATGAGCAGTTCTTC.

The J gene is TRBJ2-5, the V gene TRBV14, with no clear D. This CDR3 is 12 amino acids long. Trimming shortened V by 0 bases and J by 2 bases, and 1 base separated the two germline ends. Germline V gives CDR1 SGHDN, CDR2 FVKESK. In DNA form, the CDR3 reads TGTGCCAGCAGCCAAGAGCAAGAGACCCAGTACTTC. Its protein product is CASSQEQETQYF.

The rearrangement uses TRBV28 and TRBJ2-5; weak D call: TRBD2 (5 bases). Trimming took off 5 bases at V and 5 bases at J, with 12 bases between the two ends. The germline V gene encodes CDR1 MDHEN and CDR2 SYDVKM. This CDR3 region has 13 residues. CDR3 in amino acids: CASSPDGVETQYF. In DNA, the CDR3 is TGTGCCAGCAGTCCGGACGGGGTTGAGACCCAGTACTTC.

This clone was observed a handful of times. The chain employs TRBV18 and TRBJ2-1; the D is unclear. Trimming took 3 bases from V and 8 from J, leaving 14 bases between them. CDR3 length: 14 residues. CDR1 and CDR2 from the germline V gene are KGHSH and LQKENI. CDR3 sequence reads: CASSPGLLLDEQFF. The CDR3 region has the DNA TGTGCCAGCTCACCGGGTCTCCTACTCGATGAGCAGTTCTTC.

V usage is TRBV19 and J usage is TRBJ2-1; D perhaps matches TRBD2 (6 bases). The CDR3 is 13 residues long. The V gene lost 6 bases and the J gene lost 9 bases, with 15 bases spanning the gap. Germline CDR1 is LNHDA and CDR2 is SQIVND (reference sequence). Written as DNA, the CDR3 is TGTGCCAGTAGATATCGGGACTTAAGTGAGCAGTTCTTC. Its protein product is CASRYRDLSEQFF.

The V gene is TRBV18, the J gene TRBJ2-1; perhaps TRBD1 as D (5 bases). Trimming pared 4 bases from V and 10 bases from J, leaving 14 bases between. This CDR3 has 13 residues. CDR1 and CDR2 (germline): KGHSH, LQKENI. The DNA for the CDR3 is TGTGCCAGCTCACTAGAGAGAAGGACAGAGCAGTTCTTC. Translation: CASSLERRTEQFF.

In its sample, this clone was seen once. The chain couples TRBV18 to TRBJ1-2, with TRBD1 matching over 8 bases. The V and J ends lost 5 bases and 7 bases, in that order; junction bases with no gene match: 6. The CDR3 consists of 13 residues. CDR1 is KGHSH, CDR2 LQKENI, per germline. In DNA, the CDR3 is TGTGCCAGCTCAGCCGCAGGGGGCGGTGGCTACACCTTC. Protein product: CASSAAGGGGYTF.